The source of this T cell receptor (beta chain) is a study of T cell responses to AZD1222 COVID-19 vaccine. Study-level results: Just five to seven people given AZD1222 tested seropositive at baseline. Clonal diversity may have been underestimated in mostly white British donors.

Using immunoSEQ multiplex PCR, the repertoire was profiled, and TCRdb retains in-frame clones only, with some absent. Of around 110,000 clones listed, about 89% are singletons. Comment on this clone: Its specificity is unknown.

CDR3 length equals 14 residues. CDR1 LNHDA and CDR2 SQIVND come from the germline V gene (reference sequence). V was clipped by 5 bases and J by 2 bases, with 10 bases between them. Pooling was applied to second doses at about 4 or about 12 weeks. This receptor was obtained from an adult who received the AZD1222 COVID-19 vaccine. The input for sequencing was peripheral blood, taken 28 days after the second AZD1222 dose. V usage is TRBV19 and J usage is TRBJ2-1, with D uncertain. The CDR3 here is CASSVPRAYNEQFF. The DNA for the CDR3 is TGTGCCAGTAGTGTCCCTCGGGCCTACAATGAGCAGTTCTTC.